The 22 T cell receptor beta chains given below trace back to one sample, sequenced in a study of cytomegalovirus exposure and HLA in healthy donors. PCR primers comprised 60 Vbeta and 13 Jbeta primers. TCRdb keeps only in-frame clones here, not all; method: immunoSEQ multiplex PCR. The sample lists 100,000 to 150,000 clones, about two thirds seen once, with roughly 2.7% in the top ten. The source material was PBMCs. The receptors derive from a human donor in good health.

This chain joins TRBV18 and TRBJ1-5, with TRBD1 matching over 7 bases. The CDR3 sequence is 15 residues long. Germline lookup yields CDR1 KGHSH and CDR2 LQKENI. J gave up 0 bases and V 3 bases, and 2 bases lay outside the gene matches. The CDR3 DNA reads as TGTGCCAGCTCACCGGGACAGCTTAGCAATCAGCCCCAGCATTTT. Translation gives CASSPGQLSNQPQHF. The full variable domain, its missing parts supplied by reference TRBV18 and TRBJ1-5, is NAGVMQNPRHLVRRRGQEARLRCSPMKGHSHVYWYRQLPEEGLKFMVYLQKENIIDESGMPKERFSAEFPKEGPSILRIQQVVRGDSAAYFCASSPGQLSNQPQHFGDGTRLSIL.

V and J are TRBV5-1 and TRBJ2-1; D might be TRBD2 (6 bases). Germline assignment: CDR1 SGHRS and CDR2 YFSETQ. The CDR3 spans 15 residues. V was clipped by 2 bases and J by 4 bases, with 13 bases between them. The CDR3 DNA sequence: TGCGCCAGCAGCTTTGGGACTGGTATATACAATGAGCAGTTCTTC. It specifies CASSFGTGIYNEQFF.

V gene TRBV7-2 combines with J gene TRBJ1-2, with D maybe TRBD1 (5 bases). The CDR3 is 15 residues long. Trimming left V 1 base short and J 4 bases short, with 13 bases between. Germline CDR1 SGHTA, CDR2 FQGNSA. This CDR3 reads CASSLGGSAGYGYTF. The CDR3 DNA reads TGTGCCAGCAGCTTAGGGGGGTCAGCGGGCTATGGCTACACCTTC.

This chain links TRBV7-2 with TRBJ1-5, with D perhaps matching TRBD1 (5 bases). Trimming stripped 1 base from V and 1 base from J, with 5 bases between. Germline CDR1 reads SGHTA; CDR2 reads FQGNSA. The CDR3 contains 14 residues. CDR3 in amino acids: CASSLGQSNQPQHF. The CDR3 nucleotides read TGTGCCAGCAGCTTAGGACAGAGCAATCAGCCCCAGCATTTT.

In its sample, this clone was seen once. This chain links TRBV28 with TRBJ1-5; D remains ambiguous. Germline CDR1 is MDHEN and CDR2 is SYDVKM. V lost 5 bases, J lost 1 base, and 15 bases lay in between. This CDR3 contains 16 residues. CDR3: CASSPPRGPSNQPQHF. CDR3 in DNA: TGTGCCAGCAGTCCCCCCCGGGGTCCGAGCAATCAGCCCCAGCATTTT.

This chain joins TRBV30 and TRBJ2-1, with TRBD1 identical over 7 bases. V lost 3 bases to trimming and J lost 3 bases; unmatched junction nucleotides: 8. The CDR3 is 15 residues long. Germline CDR1 reads GTSNPN; CDR2 reads SVGIG (reference sequence). CDR3 nucleotides: TGTGCCTGGAGCGATACAGGGGCGAGCTACAATGAGCAGTTCTTC. Translation gives CAWSDTGASYNEQFF.

This chain joins TRBV20-1 and TRBJ2-5; 13 bases align to TRBD2. This CDR3 comprises 11 residues. Looked up from germline, CDR1 is DFQATT and CDR2 is SNEGSKA (reference sequence). DNA for the CDR3: TGCCGACTAGCGGGAGGAGAGACCCAGTACTTC. It translates to CRLAGGETQYF.

The chain is built from TRBV9 and TRBJ1-1; 8 bases fit TRBD1. The V segment lost 0 bases and the J segment 6 bases; nucleotides outside the gene matches: 7. This CDR3 has 15 residues. The V gene's germline CDR1 is SGDLS and CDR2 YYNGEE. The chain's CDR3 is CASSVVTGDWAEAFF. CDR3 nucleotide sequence: TGTGCCAGCAGCGTAGTGACAGGGGATTGGGCTGAAGCTTTCTTT. Looking up the rest from reference TRBV9 and TRBJ1-1 gives the full variable domain: DSGVTQTPKHLITATGQRVTLRCSPRSGDLSVYWYQQSLDQGLQFLIQYYNGEERAKGNILERFSAQQFPDLHSELNLSSLELGDSALYFCASSVVTGDWAEAFFGQGTRLTVV.

The chain uses TRBV19 and TRBJ1-3; the match to TRBD1 covers 7 bases. Looked up from germline, CDR1 is LNHDA and CDR2 is SQIVND (reference sequence). This CDR3 contains 16 residues. V gave up 6 bases and J gave up 2 bases; unmatched junction bases: 10. CDR3 DNA sequence: TGTGCCAGTAGCTTAACCGACAGGGCTACTGGAAACACCATATATTTT. It yields the protein CASSLTDRATGNTIYF.

V and J are TRBV19 and TRBJ2-2; D is ambiguous. Trimming pared 6 bases from V and 3 bases from J, leaving 11 bases between. Germline V gives CDR1 LNHDA, CDR2 SQIVND (reference sequence). The CDR3 runs to 14 residues. Here the CDR3 DNA reads TGTGCCAGTAGGCGAAAGCGAGACACCGGGGAGCTGTTTTTT. It translates to CASRRKRDTGELFF.

J is TRBJ1-1 and V is TRBV7-2, with D possibly being TRBD1 (6 bases). CDR1 SGHTA and CDR2 FQGNSA come from the germline V gene. V gave up 1 base and J gave up 1 base, with 10 bases separating them. This CDR3 region has 15 residues. The chain's CDR3 is CASSLEGTRNTEAFF. The CDR3 coding sequence is TGTGCCAGCAGCTTAGAGGGGACACGGAACACTGAAGCTTTCTTT.

The chain is built from TRBV7-8 and TRBJ2-7, with D unresolved. CDR3 size: 12 residues. V lost 1 base, J lost 5 bases, and 6 bases lay in between. Germline-derived CDR1 and CDR2 are SGHVS and FQNEAQ. CDR3 loop: CASSLVVDEQYF. In DNA form, the CDR3 reads TGTGCCAGCAGCTTAGTAGTCGACGAGCAGTACTTC.

V is TRBV7-2 and J is TRBJ2-5; 9 bases are a match to TRBD2. From germline, CDR1 is SGHTA and CDR2 FQGNSA. This CDR3 spans 14 amino acids. J lost 3 bases, V lost 3 bases, and 2 bases had no gene match. Written as DNA, the CDR3 is TGTGCCAGCAGCTTGTCTAGCGGGAAAGAGACCCAGTACTTC. Protein sequence: CASSLSSGKETQYF.

The chain combines TRBV5-1 with TRBJ1-1; D is ambiguous. Germline V gene sequence: CDR1 SGHRS, CDR2 YFSETQ. CDR3 size: 15 residues. V lost 0 bases to trimming and J lost 4 bases, with 13 bases between them. CDR3 loop: CASSLDTLGSTEAFF. CDR3 coding DNA: TGCGCCAGCAGCTTGGACACTTTGGGGAGCACTGAAGCTTTCTTT.

The gene calls are TRBV7-9 and TRBJ2-3; 12 bases agree with TRBD2. The CDR3 contains 19 residues. Germline V CDR1 and CDR2: SEHNR, FQNEAQ (reference sequence). V was clipped by 6 bases and J by 2 bases; unmatched bases: 15. The chain's CDR3 is CASRSRNVTSGRHTDTQYF. As DNA, the CDR3 is TGTGCCAGCAGATCCCGGAACGTTACTAGCGGGAGGCACACAGATACGCAGTATTTT.

Comment on this clone: One end of the junction does not line up with germline, which may come from a read error. The gene calls are TRBV7-9 and TRBJ1-2; TRBD1 is a possible D gene (5 bases). The CDR3 has 16 residues. The germline V gene encodes CDR1 SEHNR and CDR2 FQNEAQ (reference sequence). The DNA of the CDR3 is TGTTCCAGCAGCTTAGGGGCAGCCAAAAGCTTCTATGGCTACACCTTC. Protein sequence: CSSSLGAAKSFYGYTF. Full variable domain (remainder filled in from reference TRBV7-9 and TRBJ1-2): DTGVSQNPRHKITKRGQNVTFRCDPISEHNRLYWYRQTLGQGPEFLTYFQNEAQLEKSRLLSDRFSAERPKGSFSTLEIQRTEQGDSAMYLCSSSLGAAKSFYGYTFGSGTRLTVV.

The chain combines TRBV28 with TRBJ1-5, with TRBD1 identical over 9 bases. Germline CDR1 MDHEN, CDR2 SYDVKM. The CDR3 is made up of 17 amino acids. Trimming cost V 0 bases and J 3 bases; bases outside gene matches: 6. CDR3 protein: CASSLWTGTGLNQPQHF. CDR3 DNA sequence: TGTGCCAGCAGTTTATGGACCGGGACAGGGCTCAATCAGCCCCAGCATTTT.

The chain uses TRBV5-6 and TRBJ2-5; the match to TRBD2 covers 10 bases. This CDR3 spans 17 amino acids. With 0 bases clipped from V and 2 bases from J, the junction kept 7 bases outside the gene matches. Germline CDR1 is SGHDT and CDR2 is YYEEEE. In DNA form, the CDR3 reads TGTGCCAGCAGCTTGGAGGCCAGCGGGAGGGGACAAGAGACCCAGTACTTC. Protein: CASSLEASGRGQETQYF.

The gene calls are TRBV29-1 and TRBJ1-3; D uncertain. The CDR3 sequence is 11 residues long. Trimming cost V 6 bases and J 0 bases, with 3 bases left between them. Germline values: CDR1 SQVTM, CDR2 ANQGSEA. The CDR3 region is CSVGSGNTIYF. CDR3 sequence (DNA): TGCAGCGTCGGCTCTGGAAACACCATATATTTT.

This rearrangement joins TRBV5-4 to TRBJ2-3, with TRBD1 identical over 9 bases. J gave up 1 base and V 4 bases, and 4 bases lay outside the gene matches. Germline V gives CDR1 SGHNT, CDR2 YYREEE (reference sequence). This CDR3 has 15 amino acids. This CDR3 is CASSPRDRGTDTQYF. In DNA, the CDR3 is TGTGCCAGCAGCCCAAGGGACAGGGGCACAGATACGCAGTATTTT.

The chain is built from TRBV7-6 and TRBJ2-2; no clear D. Germline V gene lookup returns CDR1 SGHVS and CDR2 FNYEAQ. This CDR3 has 14 amino acids. The V and J ends lost 0 bases and 7 bases respectively, with 9 bases between them. The CDR3 DNA sequence: TGTGCCAGCAGCTTAGCCGACTGGAACGGGGAGCTGTTTTTT. This translates into CASSLADWNGELFF.

The chain joins TRBV11-2 to TRBJ2-5; the D gene is possibly TRBD2 (5 bases). Trimming took off 0 bases at V and 3 bases at J, with 8 bases between the two ends. CDR1 is SGHAT and CDR2 is FQNNGV in the germline V gene. There are 14 residues in the CDR3. Here the CDR3 DNA reads TGTGCCAGCAGCTTAGACAGCGGAAAAGAGACCCAGTACTTC. This sequence encodes CASSLDSGKETQYF.